The 32 T cell receptor beta chains below were found in one sample sequenced in a study of OX40 agonist ivuxolimab in advanced cancers. Library construction relied on the immunoSEQ multiplex PCR assay. In its TCRdb copy, this immuneACCESS table keeps in-frame sequences only and misses some clones. Where compared with another copy, unresolved V genes explain less than half of these, and the others have no known cause. This sample comprises approximately 56,000 clones, around 86% of them detected only once. The ten largest clonotypes hold more than 1.5% of the sample. This specimen consisted of CD4+ or CD8+ T cells sorted from blood, obtained in a trial of the OX40 agonist ivuxolimab. These receptors all stem from an adult with an advanced solid tumor such as melanoma, head and neck, liver or kidney cancer.

This clone was counted only a few times. This chain joins TRBV20-1 and TRBJ2-7; TRBD2 might be the D (5 bases). Germline CDR1 DFQATT, CDR2 SNEGSKA (reference sequence). The CDR3 runs 11 residues. The CDR3 region has the DNA TGCAGCTCGACTAACTCCTACGAGCAGTACGTC. Protein product: CSSTNSYEQYV.

Comments on this clone: This sample also contains other DNA sequences that code for the same CDR3. The chain uses TRBV18 and TRBJ1-1; the D gene is possibly TRBD1 (6 bases). This CDR3 is built from 14 residues. V was clipped by 2 bases and J by 6 bases, with 13 bases between them. Germline values: CDR1 KGHSH, CDR2 LQKENI. The CDR3 DNA sequence: TGTGCCAGCTCACCAGAGGGGGGCAGGTCTGAAGCTTTCTTT. Protein sequence: CASSPEGGRSEAFF.

The CDR3 DNA reads TGTGCCAGCAGGTTGTCAGGTTCTACCGGGGAGCTGTTTTTT. It translates to CASRLSGSTGELFF. The V call is TRBV7-8, the J call TRBJ2-2; no clear D gene. V was cut by 6 bases and J by 5 bases, with 13 bases left in between. The CDR3 consists of 14 residues. Germline V gene data show CDR1 as SGHVS and CDR2 as FQNEAQ.

The chain employs TRBV7-2 and TRBJ2-5; D not resolved. Germline CDR1 is SGHTA and CDR2 is FQGNSA. The CDR3 extends over 14 amino acids. V dropped 2 bases and J dropped 4 bases, with 11 bases sitting between them. In DNA, the CDR3 is TGTGCCAGCAGCTTAAACGCTTTGGGAGAGACCCAGTACTTC. Encoded protein: CASSLNALGETQYF.

The chain uses TRBV6-6 and TRBJ1-2, with TRBD1 identical over 10 bases. The CDR3 spans 15 residues. The trim removed 4 bases at V and 3 bases at J, leaving 5 bases unmatched. Per the germline V gene, CDR1 is MNHNY and CDR2 is SVGAGI (reference sequence). CDR3 DNA sequence: TGTGCCAGCAGTTCCTGGACAGGGGGAGACTATGGCTACACCTTC. Translation gives CASSSWTGGDYGYTF.

In DNA, the CDR3 is TGTGCCAGCAGCGTAGATCTAGGGACTAGCGACAACTACAATGAGCAGTTCTTC. As protein: CASSVDLGTSDNYNEQFF. The chain couples TRBV9 to TRBJ2-1, with TRBD2 matching 10 bases. The V gene's germline CDR1 is SGDLS and CDR2 YYNGEE. After removal of 0 bases from V and 3 bases from J, the junction contained 9 bases not matched to a gene. This CDR3 is 18 amino acids long.

The chain joins TRBV7-9 to TRBJ2-5, with 8 bases fitting TRBD2. The J call is in doubt because the DNA end fits TRBJ2-7 better. This CDR3 is 16 amino acids long. CDR1 is SEHNR, CDR2 FQNEAQ, per germline (reference sequence). The CDR3 region is CASSLVVAGHSYEQYF. The CDR3 nucleotides are TGTGCCAGCAGCTTAGTGGTAGCGGGACACTCCTACGAGCAGTACTTC.

Turning to this clone: The limits of the CDR3 on the DNA are not certain, so only TCRdb's listed CDR3 is given. This rearrangement joins TRBV21-1 to TRBJ1-5. TRBV21-1 is labeled a pseudogene. Both ends counted, the CDR3 spans 20 residues. CDR3 region: CASRDRREQRDWTVFLCQHF.

The CDR3 coding sequence is TGTGCCAGTAGTATAGGAGGGTCCGGCCCTCAGCCCCAGCATTTT. Translation gives CASSIGGSGPQPQHF. This chain uses TRBV19 with TRBJ1-5, with D hard to call. CDR1 is LNHDA and CDR2 is SQIVND in the germline V gene (reference sequence). The CDR3 length is 15 residues. Trimming took off 1 base at V and 6 bases at J, with 13 bases between the two ends.

The chain recombines TRBV10-3 with TRBJ1-1; D gene uncertain. V shed 6 bases and J shed 1 base, with 9 bases lying between them. CDR1 ENHRY and CDR2 SYGVKD come from the germline V gene. The CDR3 contains 13 residues. The CDR3 bases are TGTGCCATCAGGTACTCCCCGAACACTGAAGCTTTCTTT. Protein product: CAIRYSPNTEAFF.

The rearrangement links TRBV9 to TRBJ1-1, with D perhaps TRBD1 (6 bases). Germline CDR1 reads SGDLS; CDR2 reads YYNGEE. The CDR3 has 15 amino acids. V lost 3 bases and J lost 4, with 16 bases in between. CDR3 sequence: CASSAEGGAGTEAFF. In DNA form, the CDR3 reads TGTGCCAGCAGCGCAGAAGGGGGGGCAGGCACTGAAGCTTTCTTT.

The rearrangement uses TRBV28 and TRBJ2-1; the D gene could be TRBD1 or TRBD2 (6 bases each). The CDR3 is 14 residues long. The V gene lost 6 bases and the J gene lost 6 bases, with 15 bases spanning the gap. CDR1 is MDHEN, CDR2 SYDVKM, per germline. CDR3 sequence reads: CASRGGIRSNEQFF. The CDR3 coding sequence is TGTGCCAGCAGAGGGGGGATCCGGTCCAATGAGCAGTTCTTC.

The chain combines TRBV7-2 with TRBJ2-3, with a weak D call TRBD2 (5 bases). This CDR3 spans 15 amino acids. V was cut by 3 bases and J by 0 bases, with 10 bases left in between. Per the germline V gene, CDR1 is SGHTA and CDR2 is FQGNSA. For the CDR3, the DNA is TGTGCCAGCAGCTTGGGCGGGCCTAGCACAGATACGCAGTATTTT. Encoded protein: CASSLGGPSTDTQYF.

This clone rates as medium-sized. The chain is built from TRBV11-2 and TRBJ1-2, with 10 bases identical to TRBD1. The trim removed 4 bases at V and 6 bases at J, leaving 5 bases unmatched. This CDR3 spans 14 amino acids. Looked up from germline, CDR1 is SGHAT and CDR2 is FQNNGV. Here the CDR3 reads CASSSDRGINGYTF. The CDR3 DNA reads TGTGCCAGCAGCTCGGACAGGGGGATAAATGGCTACACCTTC. Complete variable domain (other parts from reference TRBV11-2 and TRBJ1-2): EAGVAQSPRYKIIEKRQSVAFWCNPISGHATLYWYQQILGQGPKLLIQFQNNGVVDDSQLPKDRFSAERLKGVDSTLKIQPAKLEDSAVYLCASSSDRGINGYTFGSGTRLTVV.

This clone came up a few times. CDR3 nucleotide sequence: TGCGCCAGCAGCACCCCGGCGGGGGTGGGCACAGATACGCAGTATTTT. This encodes CASSTPAGVGTDTQYF. This chain joins TRBV4-1 and TRBJ2-3, with 7 bases lining up with TRBD2. Germline V gene data show CDR1 as MGHRA and CDR2 as YSYEKL. The CDR3 covers 16 residues. V trimming: 5 bases; J trimming: 1 base; junction bases outside the gene matches: 9.

This chain joins TRBV9 and TRBJ2-5, with D possibly matching TRBD2 (6 bases). CDR3 length: 16 amino acids. Germline V gene sequence: CDR1 SGDLS, CDR2 YYNGEE. V lost 3 bases, J lost 4 bases, and 19 bases lay in between. The CDR3 here is CASSDLGGDSPETQYF. CDR3 nucleotides: TGTGCCAGCAGCGACTTGGGGGGAGACTCCCCAGAGACCCAGTACTTC.

In its sample, this clone was seen a few times. V and J are TRBV7-9 and TRBJ2-5; D could derive from TRBD1 or TRBD2 (6 bases each). The CDR3 has 13 residues. Germline-derived CDR1 and CDR2 are SEHNR and FQNEAQ (reference sequence). V was shortened by 6 bases and J by 5 bases, with 13 bases between the two germline ends. CDR3 in DNA: TGTGCCAGCAGTTTGGGGGGACACGAGACCCAGTACTTC. It specifies CASSLGGHETQYF.

The chain is built from TRBV5-1 and TRBJ1-1; 8 bases are a match to TRBD1. The CDR3 sequence is 15 residues long. Germline V CDR1 and CDR2: SGHRS, YFSETQ. J lost 1 base, V lost 4 bases, and 6 bases had no gene match. CDR3 sequence: CASSKTGASNTEAFF. CDR3 bases: TGCGCCAGCAGCAAGACAGGGGCCTCGAACACTGAAGCTTTCTTT.

This chain joins TRBV9 and TRBJ1-2; TRBD1 matches 8 bases. V shed 0 bases, J shed 6 bases, and the junction held 10 bases outside the gene matches. Germline values: CDR1 SGDLS, CDR2 YYNGEE. This CDR3 comprises 16 residues. CDR3 sequence (DNA): TGTGCCAGCAGCGTAGCCATGGGGACAGGCGTGCATGGCTACACCTTC. It yields the protein CASSVAMGTGVHGYTF.

This chain uses TRBV2 with TRBJ1-1; D may be TRBD1 (5 bases). Germline values: CDR1 SNHLY, CDR2 FYNNEI. The ends were cut back, 8 bases at V and 3 bases at J, with 13 bases in the middle. The CDR3 spans 13 residues. The CDR3 sequence is CASPRDRDTEAFF. CDR3 nucleotide sequence: TGTGCCAGCCCCCGGGACCGTGACACTGAAGCTTTCTTT.

The chain has TRBV19 and TRBJ1-3; perhaps TRBD1 as D (6 bases). The CDR3 length is 14 residues. The germline V gene encodes CDR1 LNHDA and CDR2 SQIVND (reference sequence). V was pared by 8 bases and J by 8 bases, with 19 bases between. The CDR3 region has the DNA TGTGCCAGTCGAGATGGGGGCTCCGAGGACACCATATATTTT. It translates to CASRDGGSEDTIYF.

A single count supports this clone. The V and J genes are TRBV5-1 and TRBJ1-2; D is undetermined. This CDR3 is 13 amino acids long. Trimming stripped 4 bases from V and 0 bases from J, with 7 bases between. Germline values: CDR1 SGHRS, CDR2 YFSETQ. CDR3 DNA sequence: TGCGCCAGCAGCGCGGCCACTAACTATGGCTACACCTTC. It specifies CASSAATNYGYTF.

The J gene is TRBJ2-1, the V gene TRBV5-1; 9 bases fit TRBD1. The CDR3 runs 16 residues. Germline V gene data show CDR1 as SGHRS and CDR2 as YFSETQ. V dropped 0 bases and J dropped 9; count of bases not matched to a gene: 10. CDR3 DNA: TGCGCCAGCAGCTTGGACTCGGTGAACAGGGGGCTTGAGCAGTTCTTC. It yields the protein CASSLDSVNRGLEQFF.

The rearrangement uses TRBV6-5 and TRBJ1-5; D is unclear. Between the trimmed V and J ends, which lost 6 bases and 3 bases, there was a span of 12 bases. This CDR3 contains 14 residues. Germline V gives CDR1 MNHEY, CDR2 SVGAGI. This CDR3 reads CASRRTQANQPQHF. The CDR3, as DNA: TGTGCCAGCAGGCGGACCCAGGCCAATCAGCCCCAGCATTTT.

The chain joins TRBV15 to TRBJ2-3; D is unresolved. The germline gives CDR1 LNHNV, CDR2 YYDKDF (reference sequence). The V end was cut by 0 bases, the J end by 2 bases, with 9 bases between. The CDR3 has 15 amino acids. The CDR3 DNA reads TGTGCCACCAGCAGAGAACAACATCCCACAGATACGCAGTATTTT. It yields the protein CATSREQHPTDTQYF.

The chain couples TRBV5-4 to TRBJ2-5; possible D gene TRBD2, 5 bases. This CDR3 comprises 15 residues. Germline V gene sequence: CDR1 SGHNT, CDR2 YYREEE (reference sequence). Between the trimmed V and J ends, which lost 3 bases and 5 bases, there was a span of 17 bases. The CDR3 bases are TGTGCCAGCAGCTCCTTAAGCGGTCGAGGGGAGACCCAGTACTTC. Its translation: CASSSLSGRGETQYF.

This chain uses TRBV5-6 with TRBJ2-5, with 10 bases identical to TRBD2. CDR3 length equals 15 residues. Germline V gives CDR1 SGHDT, CDR2 YYEEEE. V dropped 1 base and J dropped 5; count of bases not matched to a gene: 5. The CDR3 coding sequence is TGTGCCAGCAGCTTGATAGCGGGGGGAGTGGAGACCCAGTACTTC. Its translation: CASSLIAGGVETQYF.

The V gene is TRBV12-5, the J gene TRBJ1-2; D is unclear. Looked up from germline, CDR1 is LGHNT and CDR2 is FRNRAP. This CDR3 has 14 amino acids. Trimming removed 6 bases at V and 1 base at J, with 12 bases between. This chain's CDR3 is CASGREGLNYGYTF. The CDR3 DNA reads TGTGCTAGTGGAAGAGAGGGTCTTAACTATGGCTACACCTTC.

This chain connects TRBV28 to TRBJ2-7; no definite D call. Trimming shortened V by 7 bases and J by 4 bases, and 11 bases separated the two germline ends. This CDR3 spans 12 amino acids. Germline loops: CDR1 MDHEN, CDR2 SYDVKM. The CDR3, as DNA: TGTGCCAGCACCCTTGGTCGGTACGAGCAGTACTTC. Amino acid sequence: CASTLGRYEQYF.

In nucleotides, the CDR3 is TGTGCCAGCAAAACAGAAAACACCGGGGAGCTGTTTTTT. Translation gives CASKTENTGELFF. The chain recombines TRBV2 with TRBJ2-2, with D unresolved. CDR1 SNHLY and CDR2 FYNNEI come from the germline V gene. The CDR3 is made up of 13 amino acids. The ends were cut back, 7 bases at V and 2 bases at J, with 8 bases in the middle.

This chain joins TRBV7-9 and TRBJ1-6; D is unresolved. V was clipped by 1 base and J by 10 bases, with 11 bases between them. The CDR3 runs to 14 residues. CDR1 SEHNR and CDR2 FQNEAQ come from the germline V gene (reference sequence). The CDR3, as DNA: TGTGCCAGCAGCTTAGAAGGTATTGGATCACCCCTCCACTTT. It codes for CASSLEGIGSPLHF.

The genes are TRBV19 and TRBJ2-6; D not certain. V lost 5 bases and J 1 base, leaving 6 bases between the germline ends. Germline values: CDR1 LNHDA, CDR2 SQIVND (reference sequence). The CDR3 totals 14 residues. The CDR3 spells CASSSGSGANVLTF. The DNA of the CDR3 is TGTGCCAGTAGTTCTGGGTCTGGGGCCAACGTCCTGACTTTC.